This record covers a single T cell receptor beta chain. V lost 6 bases and J 7 bases, leaving 19 bases between the germline ends. The V gene's germline CDR1 is MNHEY and CDR2 SMNVEV (reference sequence). This CDR3 spans 14 amino acids. The second PCR ran roughly 6 to 11 cycles with a sample-barcoded 5' primer and J-beta primers. MiXCR was run by TCRdb on the 5' RACE reads, yielding one entry per CDR3 protein. The sample contains more than 800,000 distinct CDR3 sequences, 45% of which appear only once. The data originate from a study of blood T cells in healthy people across ages. In the study overall: With template switching, about one barcoded beta molecule was captured per two T cells.

The clonotype was recovered from a woman between 55 and 75 years old in good health. Material for sequencing was blood. The genes are TRBV27 and TRBJ2-7, with D unclear. In nucleotides, the CDR3 is TGTGCCAGCAGATTCGGGCCTGCCACGGCGGAGCAGTACTTC. Translated: CASRFGPATAEQYF.